This entry features one TCR beta chain sequence. Antigen: not known. TCRdb's table, derived via immunoSEQ multiplex PCR, lists solely in-frame clones and lacks some. The sample shows about 47,000 clones, around 82% of them seen only once. During the collection period, no donor immune events like infections were recorded. The data stem from a study of identifying expanded T cells in peripheral blood. General observations from the study: Roughly two-week clone count variance significantly increased as total template count grew. Over around two and four weeks, about 15 and 19 clones changed, versus roughly 1.2 between replicates.

Trimming removed 6 bases from V and 6 bases from J, with 12 bases in between. In germline, CDR1 is LNHDA, CDR2 SQIVND (reference sequence). This CDR3 has 13 residues. Input material: blood. The chain combines TRBV19 with TRBJ1-5; D ambiguous. This TCR came from a person aged 18 to 70 in good health. For the CDR3, the DNA is TGTGCCAGTAGCAGTGGTCGGGTTCAGCCCCAGCATTTT. Its translation: CASSSGRVQPQHF.